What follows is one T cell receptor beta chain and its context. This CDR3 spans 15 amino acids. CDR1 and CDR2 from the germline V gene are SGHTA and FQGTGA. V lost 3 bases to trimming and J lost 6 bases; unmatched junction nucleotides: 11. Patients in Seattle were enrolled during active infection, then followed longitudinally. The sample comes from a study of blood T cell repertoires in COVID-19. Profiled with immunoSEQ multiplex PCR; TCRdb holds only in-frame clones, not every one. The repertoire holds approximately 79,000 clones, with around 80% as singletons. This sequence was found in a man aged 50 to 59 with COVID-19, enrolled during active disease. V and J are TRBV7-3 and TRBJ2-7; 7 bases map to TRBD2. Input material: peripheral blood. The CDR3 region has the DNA TGTGCCAGCAGCTTGAGGACTAGTCCGCCCACCGAGCAGTACTTC. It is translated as CASSLRTSPPTEQYF.